This record concerns one T cell receptor beta chain sequence. Germline CDR1 reads MNHEY; CDR2 reads SMNVEV (reference sequence). After removal of 2 bases from V and 4 bases from J, the junction contained 6 bases not matched to a gene. The CDR3 contains 15 residues. The data are from a study of blood T cell repertoires in COVID-19. At the level of the study: Samples representing acute and convalescent COVID-19 were sourced from the United States, Italy and Spain. PBMCs, B-cell-depleted T cells, or T cells were the source of the cDNA or gDNA that made up the material.

Seattle cases were enrolled at active infection and followed longitudinally. As processed by the authors: Nucleated cell counts were estimated from reference gene primer amplification. Repertoires were generated with immunoSEQ multiplex PCR, while TCRdb's copy carries only in-frame clones and drops some. V and J calls and clone size are those listed in that table; D and trimming were worked out from the DNA. Of hundreds of thousands of clones in the sample, about 90% were seen once. The TCR originated in an older woman with COVID-19, enrolled during active disease. This sequence joins TRBV27 and TRBJ2-3; 7 bases map to TRBD2. The specimen was peripheral blood. CDR3 in amino acids: CASSLPAGVPDTQYF. The CDR3 coding sequence is TGTGCCAGCAGTTTACCTGCGGGGGTCCCAGATACGCAGTATTTT.